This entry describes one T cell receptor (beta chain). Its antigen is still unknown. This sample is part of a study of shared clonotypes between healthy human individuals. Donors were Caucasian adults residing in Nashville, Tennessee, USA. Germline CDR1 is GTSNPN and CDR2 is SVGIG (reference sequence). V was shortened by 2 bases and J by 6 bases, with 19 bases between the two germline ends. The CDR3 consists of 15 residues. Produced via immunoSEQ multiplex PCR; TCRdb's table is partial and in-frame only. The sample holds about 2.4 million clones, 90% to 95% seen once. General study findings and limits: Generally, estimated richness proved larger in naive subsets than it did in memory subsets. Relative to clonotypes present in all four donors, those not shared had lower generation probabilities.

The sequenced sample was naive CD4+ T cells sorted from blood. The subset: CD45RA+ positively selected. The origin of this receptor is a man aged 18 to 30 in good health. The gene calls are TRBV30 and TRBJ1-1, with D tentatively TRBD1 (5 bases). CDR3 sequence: CAWSPPRGVVAEAFF. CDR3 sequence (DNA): TGTGCCTGGAGTCCCCCCCGGGGGGTCGTGGCTGAAGCTTTCTTT. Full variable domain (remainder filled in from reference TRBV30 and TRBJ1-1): SQTIHQWPATLVQPVGSPLSLECTVEGTSNPNLYWYRQAAGRGLQLLFYSVGIGQISSEVPQNLSASRPQDRQFILSSKKLLLSDSGFYLCAWSPPRGVVAEAFFGQGTRLTVV.